This passage covers 6 T cell receptor beta chains from one sample sequenced in a study of PD-1 blockade in classical Hodgkin lymphoma. Every one of the patients relapsed after autologous stem cell transplantation (brentuximab vedotin exposure was variable). Here immunoSEQ multiplex PCR was the method, and the copy in TCRdb shows in-frame clones only, minus some. Found here are about 46,000 clones, 73% of them singletons; the top ten hold about 10%. This sample comprised peripheral blood mononuclear cells (PBMCs), obtained at baseline. The origin of the receptors is a human donor with classical Hodgkin lymphoma.

This clone was seen a single time. The gene calls are TRBV28 and TRBJ1-4; 9 bases map to TRBD1. Germline V gene lookup returns CDR1 MDHEN and CDR2 SYDVKM. V shed 3 bases and J 8 bases; nucleotides not matched to a gene: 10. This CDR3 is built from 16 residues. CDR3 coding DNA: TGTGCCAGCAGTTTCGGTAGCAGGACAGGGGACGAAAAACTGTTTTTT. Translation gives CASSFGSRTGDEKLFF. Full variable domain (rest looked up from reference TRBV28 and TRBJ1-4): DVKVTQSSRYLVKRTGEKVFLECVQDMDHENMFWYRQDPGLGLRLIYFSYDVKMKEKGDIPEGYSVSREKKERFSLILESASTNQTSMYLCASSFGSRTGDEKLFFGSGTQLSVL.

This clone occurred once. V is TRBV2 and J is TRBJ2-1; no reliable D call. CDR3 length equals 13 residues. Trimming shortened V by 6 bases and J by 7 bases, and 13 bases separated the two germline ends. Germline CDR1 is SNHLY and CDR2 is FYNNEI. In DNA, the CDR3 is TGTGCCAGCAGACCGGGTGGTAGGAATGAGCAGTTCTTC. It yields the protein CASRPGGRNEQFF.

CDR3 protein: CASSPSDRGSGANVLTF. CDR3 sequence (DNA): TGCGCCAGCAGCCCGTCGGACAGGGGGTCTGGGGCCAACGTCCTGACTTTC. The genes are TRBV5-1 and TRBJ2-6; 10 bases are a match to TRBD1. The germline CDR1 and CDR2 sequences are SGHRS and YFSETQ. Germline trimming cut 4 bases from V and 1 base from J; bases unmatched to any gene: 5. There are 17 residues in the CDR3.

V gene TRBV27 combines with J gene TRBJ1-5; TRBD1 is a possible D gene (5 bases). Per germline, CDR1 MNHEY and CDR2 SMNVEV (reference sequence). The germline V and J ends were trimmed by 7 bases and 0 bases, with 16 bases remaining between them. This CDR3 is built from 16 residues. CDR3 protein: CASKRDGTLSNQPQHF. The CDR3 DNA reads TGTGCCAGCAAGAGGGACGGGACCCTTAGCAATCAGCCCCAGCATTTT.

This chain uses TRBV27 with TRBJ2-1, with 10 bases that match TRBD1. Germline V lookup: CDR1 MNHEY, CDR2 SMNVEV (reference sequence). V shed 5 bases, J shed 7 bases, and the junction held 8 bases outside the gene matches. The CDR3 runs to 15 residues. CDR3 amino acids: CASSPGTGVLNEQFF. CDR3 bases: TGTGCCAGCAGTCCCGGGACAGGGGTATTGAATGAGCAGTTCTTC.

The rearrangement joins TRBV13 to TRBJ2-2, with 12 positions matching TRBD1. Germline trimming cut 5 bases from V and 7 bases from J; bases unmatched to any gene: 8. This CDR3 has 16 amino acids. Germline CDR1 reads PRHDT; CDR2 reads FYEKMQ (reference sequence). The chain's CDR3 is CASSVTGTGGFGELFF. The CDR3 DNA reads as TGTGCCAGCAGCGTGACCGGGACAGGGGGCTTCGGGGAGCTGTTTTTT.